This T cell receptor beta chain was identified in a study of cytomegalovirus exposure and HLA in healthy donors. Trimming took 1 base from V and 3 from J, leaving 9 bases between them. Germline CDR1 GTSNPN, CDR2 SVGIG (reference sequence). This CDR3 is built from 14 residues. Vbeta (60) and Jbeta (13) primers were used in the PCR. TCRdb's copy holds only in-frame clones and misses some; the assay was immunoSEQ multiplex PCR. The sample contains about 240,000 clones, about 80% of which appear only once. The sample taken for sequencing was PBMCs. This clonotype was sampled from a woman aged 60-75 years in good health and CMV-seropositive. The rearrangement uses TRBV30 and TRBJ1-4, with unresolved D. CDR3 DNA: TGTGCCTGGAGTGACGGGGTCGCTAATGAAAAACTGTTTTTT. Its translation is CAWSDGVANEKLFF.